One and the same sample provided the 29 T cell receptor beta chains below, sequenced in a study of graft-versus-host responses after intestinal transplantation. Clones were sequenced by immunoSEQ multiplex PCR, and TCRdb holds only the in-frame ones, with some missing. The sample has 75,000 to 100,000 clones; roughly 86% are singletons. The sequencing used PBMCs, collected 255 days after intestinal transplant. The receptor set was obtained from a human patient who received an intestinal transplant, so some T cells may come from the graft donor.

Worth noting for this clone: One end of the junction fails to match germline, which may point to a read error. This rearrangement joins TRBV7-7 to TRBJ2-5, with D unresolved. The CDR3 covers 14 residues. CDR1 is SSHAT and CDR2 is FNYEAQ in the germline V gene (reference sequence). Here the CDR3 reads CASSLDRLQETQYF. CDR3 bases: TGTGCTAGCAGCTTAGACCGACTCCAGGAGACCCAGTACTTC.

The rearrangement joins TRBV5-4 to TRBJ2-7; no reliable D call. V was pared by 0 bases and J by 5 bases, with 9 bases between. Germline values: CDR1 SGHNT, CDR2 YYREEE (reference sequence). CDR3 length: 13 amino acids. The CDR3, as DNA: TGTGCCAGCAGCTTGGATCGGGTCCACGAGCAGTACTTC. Translated, it gives CASSLDRVHEQYF.

This CDR3 is CASSSWTVGRETQYF. For the CDR3, the DNA is TGTGCCAGCAGCTCCTGGACGGTCGGGCGAGAGACCCAGTACTTC. This sequence joins TRBV7-6 and TRBJ2-5; D is unclear. The V end lost 4 bases, the J end lost 4 bases, and 16 bases lay between the germline ends. The CDR3 covers 15 residues. Germline V CDR1 and CDR2: SGHVS, FNYEAQ.

A single count supports this clone. The chain has TRBV6-1 and TRBJ1-2, with D unresolved. Trimming pared 3 bases from V and 0 bases from J, leaving 14 bases between. The germline gives CDR1 MNHNS, CDR2 SASEGT. The CDR3 is made up of 16 amino acids. CDR3 residues: CASSDFGLETNYGYTF. DNA for the CDR3: TGTGCCAGCAGTGATTTTGGTCTAGAGACTAACTATGGCTACACCTTC.

The rearrangement uses TRBV2 and TRBJ2-1; TRBD1 aligns across 9 bases. Trimming took 0 bases from V and 4 from J; bases not matched to a gene: 4. Germline values: CDR1 SNHLY, CDR2 FYNNEI. The CDR3 contains 16 residues. CDR3 sequence reads: CASSEAGQGWYNEQFF. For the CDR3, the DNA is TGTGCCAGCAGTGAAGCTGGACAGGGGTGGTACAATGAGCAGTTCTTC.

This rearrangement joins TRBV19 to TRBJ1-2; 7 positions agree with TRBD1. The length of the CDR3 is 15 residues. Germline assignment: CDR1 LNHDA and CDR2 SQIVND (reference sequence). The ends lost 3 bases at V and 5 bases at J; junction bases unmatched: 9. This CDR3 reads CASSIPGTVLYGYTF. CDR3 nucleotides: TGTGCCAGTAGTATTCCTGGGACAGTTTTATATGGCTACACCTTC.

This clone was recorded a few times. This chain connects TRBV19 to TRBJ2-2; the match to TRBD2 covers 8 bases. J lost 3 bases, V lost 7 bases, and 4 bases had no gene match. CDR1 LNHDA and CDR2 SQIVND come from the germline V gene (reference sequence). CDR3 length: 14 residues. The DNA of the CDR3 is TGTGCCAGTAAGGCGGGAGGCGACACCGGGGAGCTGTTTTTT. Its protein product is CASKAGGDTGELFF.

The V and J genes are TRBV28 and TRBJ1-2, with TRBD1 as a possible D gene (5 bases). The CDR3 runs 12 residues. CDR1 MDHEN and CDR2 SYDVKM come from the germline V gene. Between the trimmed V and J ends, which lost 7 bases and 5 bases, there was a span of 11 bases. In nucleotides, the CDR3 is TGTGCCAGCACCCCGGGGGGTTATGGCTACACCTTC. Amino acid sequence: CASTPGGYGYTF.

The chain employs TRBV21-1 and TRBJ2-7. TRBV21-1 is a known pseudogene. The CDR3 totals 14 residues. This CDR3 reads CASSKKAPGDEQYV. The CDR3 region has the DNA TGTGCCAGCAGCAAAAAGGCGCCGGGCGACGAGCAGTACGTC.

Points on this clone: The junction and the germline gene differ at one end; a read error may be behind it. The chain couples TRBV7-7 to TRBJ1-4, with 8 nucleotides matching TRBD1. Germline V gives CDR1 SSHAT, CDR2 FNYEAQ (reference sequence). The length of the CDR3 is 16 residues. Written as DNA, the CDR3 is TGTGCTAGCAGCTTAGGGGGACAGGACAGGGCCGAAAAACTGTTTTTT. Translating gives CASSLGGQDRAEKLFF.

Concerning this clone itself: This sample also contains other DNA sequences that code for the same CDR3. This chain links TRBV29-1 with TRBJ1-1, with a possible D match to TRBD1 (6 bases). Trimming cost V 4 bases and J 0 bases, with 9 bases left between them. The CDR3 contains 13 residues. Germline CDR1 is SQVTM and CDR2 is ANQGSEA. For the CDR3, the DNA is TGCAGCGTTGGAGGGGGAATGAACACTGAAGCTTTCTTT. This translates into CSVGGGMNTEAFF.

The rearrangement links TRBV29-1 to TRBJ2-2; D is ambiguous. CDR3 length equals 14 residues. CDR1 and CDR2 (germline): SQVTM, ANQGSEA. V shed 5 bases and J shed 3 bases, with 13 bases lying between them. This CDR3 reads CSVSSGSDTGELFF. DNA of the CDR3: TGCAGCGTTTCGTCGGGTTCGGACACCGGGGAGCTGTTTTTT.

This clone turned up a few times. The rearrangement uses TRBV19 and TRBJ2-7; perhaps TRBD1 as D (5 bases). This CDR3 spans 16 amino acids. The V end was cut by 5 bases, the J end by 5 bases, with 22 bases between. Germline V gene lookup returns CDR1 LNHDA and CDR2 SQIVND (reference sequence). CDR3 region: CASSSLWGMTENEQYF. The DNA of the CDR3 is TGTGCCAGTAGTTCCCTCTGGGGCATGACAGAAAACGAGCAGTACTTC.

The rearrangement joins TRBV5-4 to TRBJ2-2; D not certain. The CDR3 has 16 residues. The germline gives CDR1 SGHNT, CDR2 YYREEE (reference sequence). V was trimmed by 3 bases and J by 8 bases, leaving 20 bases between them. CDR3 sequence: CASSSNDKTKNGELFF. The CDR3 nucleotides read TGTGCCAGCAGCTCCAACGACAAAACCAAAAATGGGGAGCTGTTTTTT.

The chain has TRBV7-8 and TRBJ1-6, with D unclear. This CDR3 comprises 12 residues. The germline V and J ends were trimmed by 5 bases and 6 bases, with 5 bases remaining between them. CDR1 is SGHVS, CDR2 FQNEAQ, per germline. DNA of the CDR3: TGTGCCAGCAGCCCCTCTAATTCACCCCTCCACTTT. Translating it yields CASSPSNSPLHF.

The gene calls are TRBV9 and TRBJ2-1; 8 nucleotides line up with TRBD1. J was trimmed by 7 bases and V by 0 bases; bases with no gene match: 3. CDR1 and CDR2 (germline): SGDLS, YYNGEE. This CDR3 is built from 14 residues. The CDR3 here is CASSVVQGENEQFF. CDR3 bases: TGTGCCAGCAGCGTAGTACAGGGGGAGAATGAGCAGTTCTTC.

This clone has just one count. The rearrangement links TRBV15 to TRBJ1-2, with 9 bases fitting TRBD1. This CDR3 region has 15 residues. V lost 0 bases, J lost 4 bases, and 3 bases stayed unmatched. Germline V gene sequence: CDR1 LNHNV, CDR2 YYDKDF (reference sequence). The CDR3 coding sequence is TGTGCCACCAGCAGAGATACAGGGGGCGGCTATGGCTACACCTTC. As protein: CATSRDTGGGYGYTF.

This chain connects TRBV6-1 to TRBJ2-7, with 7 bases lining up with TRBD2. The CDR3 loop spans 15 amino acids. Losses at the gene ends were 1 base for V and 4 bases for J; bases not matched to a gene: 7. CDR1 and CDR2 (germline): MNHNS, SASEGT. CDR3 loop: CASSEVGRGGYEQYF. The CDR3 region has the DNA TGTGCCAGCAGTGAAGTTGGGAGGGGAGGTTACGAGCAGTACTTC.

The chain joins TRBV15 to TRBJ1-1; D is unclear. The V gene lost 3 bases and the J gene lost 1 base, with 3 bases spanning the gap. The CDR3 loop spans 12 amino acids. The germline gives CDR1 LNHNV, CDR2 YYDKDF (reference sequence). The CDR3 DNA sequence: TGTGCCACCAGCAGGAAGAACACTGAAGCTTTCTTT. Its translation: CATSRKNTEAFF.

The chain carries TRBV27 and TRBJ2-2, with TRBD2 matching over 7 bases. Germline V gene lookup returns CDR1 MNHEY and CDR2 SMNVEV (reference sequence). The CDR3 has 17 residues. The V segment lost 4 bases and the J segment 5 bases; nucleotides outside the gene matches: 13. In nucleotides, the CDR3 is TGTGCCAGCAGTTCGCTCCTCGCCAGGCGGGAGACCGGGGAGCTGTTTTTT. The encoded protein is CASSSLLARRETGELFF.

The chain joins TRBV9 to TRBJ1-1; 8 bases match TRBD1. The CDR3 is 17 residues long. The V segment lost 0 bases and the J segment 1 base; nucleotides outside the gene matches: 8. Germline V gene sequence: CDR1 SGDLS, CDR2 YYNGEE. The chain's CDR3 is CASSVGPGQGKNTEAFF. Here the CDR3 DNA reads TGTGCCAGCAGCGTAGGGCCCGGACAGGGTAAGAACACTGAAGCTTTCTTT.

Here the CDR3 DNA reads TGTGCCAGCAGCCAAAGGGAGCGGGGGGTCTACAATGAGCAGTTCTTC. Its translation is CASSQRERGVYNEQFF. The genes are TRBV4-2 and TRBJ2-1, with 9 bases identical to TRBD2. This CDR3 contains 16 residues. J lost 3 bases, V lost 2 bases, and 5 bases had no gene match. The V gene's germline CDR1 is LGHNA and CDR2 YNFKEQ.

V usage is TRBV7-9 and J usage is TRBJ1-1; possibly TRBD1 for D (6 bases). This CDR3 has 16 residues. Germline V gene data show CDR1 as SEHNR and CDR2 as FQNEAQ (reference sequence). The germline V and J ends were trimmed by 5 bases and 0 bases, with 16 bases remaining between them. This CDR3 is CASSPPQQGMNTEAFF. The CDR3 region has the DNA TGTGCCAGCAGCCCCCCCCAACAGGGAATGAACACTGAAGCTTTCTTT.

The chain joins TRBV6-5 to TRBJ2-1; D perhaps matches TRBD2 (5 bases). The CDR3 is 12 residues long. Trimming took 2 bases from V and 14 from J, leaving 13 bases between them. Per the germline V gene, CDR1 is MNHEY and CDR2 is SVGAGI. CDR3 sequence: CASSYTEGRKFF. DNA of the CDR3: TGTGCCAGCAGTTACACAGAGGGAAGGAAGTTCTTC.

The rearrangement uses TRBV19 and TRBJ2-7; 7 bases fit TRBD1. This CDR3 is built from 13 residues. With 5 bases clipped from V and 5 bases from J, the junction kept 6 bases outside the gene matches. The germline CDR1 and CDR2 sequences are LNHDA and SQIVND (reference sequence). CDR3 coding DNA: TGTGCCAGTAGTCCCCAGACAGGGCACGAGCAGTACTTC. This encodes CASSPQTGHEQYF.

This clone has only one observation. This rearrangement joins TRBV7-8 to TRBJ1-6; TRBD1 is a possible D gene (6 bases). Germline-derived CDR1 and CDR2 are SGHVS and FQNEAQ. This CDR3 has 18 residues. V lost 2 bases to trimming and J lost 10 bases, with 24 bases between them. The CDR3 here is CASSLPPRDIKDYSPLHF. The CDR3 bases are TGTGCCAGCAGCTTACCTCCTCGGGACATCAAGGATTACTCACCCCTCCACTTT.

This clone was counted a single time. V is TRBV5-4 and J is TRBJ1-2; 7 nucleotides align to TRBD1. Germline values: CDR1 SGHNT, CDR2 YYREEE (reference sequence). V lost 0 bases and J lost 4; bases outside the gene matches: 3. CDR3 length equals 14 residues. The CDR3 loop is CASSLDRGPYGYTF. CDR3 sequence (DNA): TGTGCCAGCAGCTTGGACAGGGGTCCCTATGGCTACACCTTC.

This sequence joins TRBV10-3 and TRBJ2-2; 9 bases agree with TRBD1. Germline V gives CDR1 ENHRY, CDR2 SYGVKD. This CDR3 contains 14 residues. V gave up 8 bases and J gave up 4 bases; unmatched junction bases: 5. The CDR3 DNA reads as TGTGCCATCCGAGGGGACAGGGTCACCGGGGAGCTGTTTTTT. It codes for CAIRGDRVTGELFF.

The rearrangement uses TRBV7-9 and TRBJ2-3, with D hard to call. The CDR3 is made up of 12 amino acids. V lost 3 bases, J lost 5 bases, and 6 bases lay in between. CDR1 is SEHNR and CDR2 is FQNEAQ in the germline V gene (reference sequence). This CDR3 reads CASSFGEDTQYF. CDR3 nucleotides: TGTGCCAGCAGCTTTGGAGAAGATACGCAGTATTTT.